Each of the 20 T cell receptor beta chains below was sequenced from the same sample in a study of T cell responses to AZD1222 COVID-19 vaccine. Sequencing used immunoSEQ multiplex PCR; TCRdb keeps in-frame clones, though not all of them. The sample carries fewer than 200,000 clones, more than 85% recorded once. The sample consisted of peripheral blood, taken 28 days after the second AZD1222 dose. Receptors were obtained from an adult who received the AZD1222 COVID-19 vaccine.

This clone occurred a few times. V usage is TRBV5-1 and J usage is TRBJ2-7; D might be TRBD1 (5 bases). The CDR3 consists of 14 residues. Germline-derived CDR1 and CDR2 are SGHRS and YFSETQ. Between the trimmed V and J ends, which lost 0 bases and 4 bases, there was a span of 11 bases. The CDR3 is CASSLDRRSYEQYF. The CDR3 nucleotides are TGCGCCAGCAGCTTGGACAGGCGATCATACGAGCAGTACTTC.

The V gene is TRBV2, the J gene TRBJ1-1, with D possibly being TRBD1 (6 bases). Per the germline V gene, CDR1 is SNHLY and CDR2 is FYNNEI. This CDR3 is 12 amino acids long. V lost 10 bases and J 5 bases, leaving 14 bases between the germline ends. The CDR3 spells CAIRDIVTEAFF. The CDR3 DNA reads TGTGCCATACGGGACATCGTTACTGAAGCTTTCTTT.

Remarks on this clone: Relative to the germline gene, one junction end is altered; a read error may explain this. V gene TRBV11-2 combines with J gene TRBJ1-5; D not resolved. Per the germline V gene, CDR1 is SGHAT and CDR2 is FQNNGV. There are 13 residues in the CDR3. In DNA, the CDR3 is TGTGCCAGCAGCTTAGACCAGGACGGTCCCCGGCATTTT. Translated: CASSLDQDGPRHF.

The chain carries TRBV5-1 and TRBJ2-1; no reliable D call. The CDR3 consists of 15 residues. V was shortened by 0 bases and J by 2 bases, with 9 bases between the two germline ends. CDR1 is SGHRS and CDR2 is YFSETQ in the germline V gene. DNA of the CDR3: TGCGCCAGCAGCTTGGATCGCCTCGCCTACAATGAGCAGTTCTTC. This encodes CASSLDRLAYNEQFF.

J is TRBJ1-1 and V is TRBV5-4; 9 bases agree with TRBD1. This CDR3 is 14 amino acids long. Germline loops: CDR1 SGHNT, CDR2 YYREEE (reference sequence). J gave up 11 bases and V 1 base, and 9 bases lay outside the gene matches. DNA of the CDR3: TGTGCCAGCAGCTTGCGACCCGACAGGGGGAAGGCTTTCTTT. Protein: CASSLRPDRGKAFF.

The chain carries TRBV9 and TRBJ2-5; tentatively, D is TRBD1 (5 bases). Trimming cost V 3 bases and J 1 base, with 10 bases left between them. The germline V gene encodes CDR1 SGDLS and CDR2 YYNGEE. This CDR3 is built from 14 residues. Written as DNA, the CDR3 is TGTGCCAGCAGCGCAGGACACCTCCAAGAGACCCAGTACTTC. It specifies CASSAGHLQETQYF.

The sample holds a few counts of this clone. The chain has TRBV18 and TRBJ1-5, with 10 bases identical to TRBD1. The V segment lost 6 bases and the J segment 1 base; nucleotides outside the gene matches: 3. CDR1 is KGHSH, CDR2 LQKENI, per germline. The CDR3 totals 15 residues. CDR3 sequence (DNA): TGTGCCAGCTCTCAGGACAGGGGGAGCAATCAGCCCCAGCATTTT. Its translation is CASSQDRGSNQPQHF.

This chain connects TRBV4-1 to TRBJ2-7, with 12 bases that match TRBD2. V gave up 4 bases and J gave up 0 bases; unmatched junction bases: 22. The CDR3 runs to 22 residues. Per the germline V gene, CDR1 is MGHRA and CDR2 is YSYEKL. CDR3 residues: CASSLDSRGTLAGGRPSYEQYF. The DNA of the CDR3 is TGCGCCAGCAGCCTCGACAGTAGGGGGACTCTAGCGGGAGGGCGCCCCTCCTACGAGCAGTACTTC.

The J gene is TRBJ1-5, the V gene TRBV7-2; D might be TRBD1 (5 bases). The germline V gene has CDR1 SGHTA and CDR2 FQGNSA. V was shortened by 2 bases and J by 6 bases, with 8 bases between the two germline ends. CDR3 length equals 13 residues. CDR3 nucleotide sequence: TGTGCCAGCAGCTTAACGGGGGTTCAGCCCCAGCATTTT. This translates into CASSLTGVQPQHF.

The gene calls are TRBV19 and TRBJ2-5, with 11 bases lining up with TRBD2. The CDR3 runs to 15 residues. Germline lookup yields CDR1 LNHDA and CDR2 SQIVND (reference sequence). With 4 bases clipped from V and 6 bases from J, the junction kept 7 bases outside the gene matches. The CDR3 sequence is CASSTLAGGDQTQYF. The CDR3 DNA is TGTGCCAGTAGTACCTTAGCGGGAGGGGATCAGACCCAGTACTTC.

This clone was seen just once. The CDR3 bases are TGCGCCAGCAGCTTGGGAGGGGGGAATGAAAAACTGTTTTTT. This translates into CASSLGGGNEKLFF. The genes are TRBV5-1 and TRBJ1-4; a possible D gene is TRBD1 (6 bases). Trimming pared 0 bases from V and 5 bases from J, leaving 8 bases between. Germline assignment: CDR1 SGHRS and CDR2 YFSETQ. The CDR3 covers 14 residues. The variable domain in full, with the rest retrieved from reference TRBV5-1 and TRBJ1-4, is KAGVTQTPRYLIKTRGQQVTLSCSPISGHRSVSWYQQTPGQGLQFLFEYFSETQRNKGNFPGRFSGRQFSNSRSEMNVSTLELGDSALYLCASSLGGGNEKLFFGSGTQLSVL.

The chain joins TRBV7-9 to TRBJ1-2; D ambiguous. The CDR3 extends over 13 amino acids. V was shortened by 1 base and J by 1 base, with 4 bases between the two germline ends. Germline CDR1 reads SEHNR; CDR2 reads FQNEAQ (reference sequence). The DNA for the CDR3 is TGTGCCAGCAGCTTAGAAAGTAACTATGGCTACACCTTC. This gives the protein CASSLESNYGYTF. The full variable domain, with the rest looked up from reference TRBV7-9 and TRBJ1-2, is DTGVSQNPRHKITKRGQNVTFRCDPISEHNRLYWYRQTLGQGPEFLTYFQNEAQLEKSRLLSDRFSAERPKGSFSTLEIQRTEQGDSAMYLCASSLESNYGYTFGSGTRLTVV.

This sequence joins TRBV6-1 and TRBJ2-3; TRBD1 might be the D (5 bases). Germline V gives CDR1 MNHNS, CDR2 SASEGT. The CDR3 is made up of 13 amino acids. V lost 2 bases and J 6 bases, leaving 9 bases between the germline ends. The CDR3 DNA reads as TGTGCCAGCAGTGAAAGGGGCCTGGATACGCAGTATTTT. Its translation: CASSERGLDTQYF.

The chain is built from TRBV5-6 and TRBJ1-5; unclear D gene. Germline V lookup: CDR1 SGHDT, CDR2 YYEEEE. The CDR3 runs 16 residues. Trimming took off 5 bases at V and 3 bases at J, with 18 bases between the two ends. CDR3 residues: CASRFFRDGINQPQHF. DNA of the CDR3: TGTGCCAGCAGATTTTTCCGAGACGGGATCAATCAGCCCCAGCATTTT.

The chain is built from TRBV5-1 and TRBJ2-6, with 9 bases lining up with TRBD1. The V and J ends lost 0 bases and 2 bases, in that order; junction bases with no gene match: 3. From germline, CDR1 is SGHRS and CDR2 YFSETQ. The CDR3 extends over 17 amino acids. The CDR3 sequence: CASSLGQGGTGANVLTF. CDR3 nucleotides: TGCGCCAGCAGCTTGGGACAGGGGGGAACTGGGGCCAACGTCCTGACTTTC.

The rearrangement links TRBV25-1 to TRBJ1-6, with 7 bases lining up with TRBD1. With 1 base clipped from V and 7 bases from J, the junction kept 7 bases outside the gene matches. There are 16 residues in the CDR3. Germline-derived CDR1 and CDR2 are MGHDK and SYGVNS. The chain's CDR3 is CASSESEGARNSPLHF. The CDR3 DNA follows: TGTGCCAGCAGTGAATCGGAGGGGGCGAGAAATTCACCCCTCCACTTT.

This clone was counted a few times. The chain employs TRBV4-2 and TRBJ2-7, with 10 positions matching TRBD2. V was clipped by 4 bases and J by 0 bases; unmatched bases: 9. This CDR3 is built from 17 residues. In germline, CDR1 is LGHNA, CDR2 YNFKEQ. CDR3 amino acids: CASSRSTSGPSSYEQYF. The CDR3 bases are TGTGCCAGCAGCCGATCGACTAGCGGGCCTAGCTCCTACGAGCAGTACTTC.

The V call is TRBV5-1, the J call TRBJ1-1; D uncertain. V gave up 1 base and J gave up 4 bases, with 17 bases separating them. Germline CDR1 reads SGHRS; CDR2 reads YFSETQ. CDR3 length: 16 amino acids. CDR3 region: CASSLMSSGWGTEAFF. As DNA, the CDR3 is TGCGCCAGCAGCTTGATGTCCTCAGGCTGGGGCACTGAAGCTTTCTTT.

The genes are TRBV10-2 and TRBJ2-2; the match to TRBD2 covers 12 bases. Germline V CDR1 and CDR2: WSHSY, SAAADI. The V and J ends lost 4 bases and 2 bases, in that order; junction bases with no gene match: 17. The CDR3 has 21 residues. The CDR3 region is CASSVPIGTSGSWANTGELFF. The CDR3 bases are TGCGCCAGCAGTGTTCCTATCGGGACTAGCGGGTCTTGGGCTAACACCGGGGAGCTGTTTTTT.

This chain uses TRBV12-3 or TRBV12-4 with TRBJ2-1; the match to TRBD2 covers 7 bases. V dropped 11 bases and J dropped 4; count of bases not matched to a gene: 8. This CDR3 spans 13 amino acids. The CDR3: CAVNTAGYNEQFF. The CDR3 DNA follows: TGTGCCGTCAACACAGCGGGATACAATGAGCAGTTCTTC.